A single sample is the source of the 26 T cell receptor beta chains below, sequenced in a study of T cells generated in artificial thymic organoids. Reverse primers in the TRAC or TRBC constant regions drove separate semi-nested PCRs for TCRalpha and TCRbeta. MiXCR was run by TCRdb on the 5' RACE reads, yielding one entry per CDR3 protein. The table has under 2,500 distinct CDR3 sequences, around 11% seen once. Specimen: naive CD8+ T cells from the thymus. Sample subset: CD3+TCRalphabeta+CD8SP T cells; for blood, CD45RO-CCR7+ naive CD8+ T cells. Source of these receptors: a human donor who gave cord blood stem cells for thymic organoid culture, a cardiac surgery patient who gave postnatal thymus, or a blood donor (not recorded which).

This clonotype is termed medium-sized (0.01 to 0.1%). This chain connects TRBV12-3 or TRBV12-4 to TRBJ2-1; D call uncertain. The CDR3 extends over 13 amino acids. With 1 base removed from V and 5 bases from J, the gap between germline ends came to 6 bases. The CDR3 DNA reads as TGTGCCAGCAGTTTAGGGGTGGACAATGAGCAGTTCTTC. It is translated as CASSLGVDNEQFF.

By its share, this clonotype is medium-sized (0.01 to 0.1%). The rearrangement links TRBV4-1 to TRBJ2-5, with D possibly matching TRBD2 (6 bases). The germline CDR1 and CDR2 sequences are MGHRA and YSYEKL. The CDR3 consists of 17 residues. V gave up 3 bases and J gave up 5 bases, with 22 bases separating them. This CDR3 is CASSQGTGTGVGETQYF. In DNA, the CDR3 is TGCGCCAGCAGCCAGGGGACCGGGACGGGGGTAGGTGAGACCCAGTACTTC.

For this clonotype: This may be a read error, as it is one base from a much larger clone. The chain carries TRBV6-6 and TRBJ2-1, with D tentatively TRBD2 (5 bases). In germline, CDR1 is MNHNY, CDR2 SVGAGI (reference sequence). This CDR3 region has 10 residues. CDR3 nucleotide sequence: TGTACCAGCGGCCGCAATGAGCAGTTCTTC. Protein sequence: CTSGRNEQFF.

This clonotype is medium-sized. V is TRBV9 and J is TRBJ2-1; 8 nucleotides agree with TRBD2. From germline, CDR1 is SGDLS and CDR2 YYNGEE. This CDR3 spans 15 amino acids. Losses at the gene ends were 0 bases for V and 8 bases for J; bases not matched to a gene: 7. CDR3 region: CASSVDGGAVDEQFF. CDR3 sequence (DNA): TGTGCCAGCAGCGTAGACGGGGGGGCCGTCGATGAGCAGTTCTTC.

This clonotype ranks as medium-sized. The chain is built from TRBV6-6 and TRBJ1-1, with a possible D match to TRBD1 (5 bases). From germline, CDR1 is MNHNY and CDR2 SVGAGI (reference sequence). V was shortened by 2 bases and J by 4 bases, with 5 bases between the two germline ends. The CDR3 extends over 12 amino acids. The CDR3 coding sequence is TGTGCCAGCAGTTACGGGGGCACTGAAGCTTTCTTT. Protein sequence: CASSYGGTEAFF.

This clonotype ranks as medium-sized. The chain links TRBV12-3 or TRBV12-4 to TRBJ2-3; TRBD1 might be the D (6 bases). V dropped 7 bases and J dropped 0 bases, with 17 bases sitting between them. This CDR3 region has 16 residues. The CDR3 region is CASTESTGFSTDTQYF. The CDR3 bases are TGTGCCAGCACCGAATCGACAGGTTTCAGCACAGATACGCAGTATTTT.

By share, this clonotype counts as medium-sized. The rearrangement uses TRBV4-1 and TRBJ2-3; 9 nucleotides align to TRBD2. V was pared by 0 bases and J by 2 bases, with 9 bases of the junction left unmatched. The germline V gene has CDR1 MGHRA and CDR2 YSYEKL. CDR3 size: 18 residues. CDR3 loop: CASSQEWISGGHTDTQYF. CDR3 nucleotides: TGCGCCAGCAGCCAAGAATGGATCAGCGGGGGGCACACAGATACGCAGTATTTT.

This clonotype is labeled as medium-sized. The chain combines TRBV10-2 with TRBJ2-3; TRBD2 aligns across 9 bases. The CDR3 sequence is 15 residues long. Trimming removed 5 bases from V and 4 bases from J; junction bases left unmatched: 7. CDR1 is WSHSY, CDR2 SAAADI, per germline. CDR3 residues: CASSPNSGRADTQYF. The CDR3 DNA reads TGCGCCAGCAGTCCCAATAGCGGGAGAGCAGATACGCAGTATTTT.

This clonotype is medium-sized (0.01 to 0.1%) within its sample. The chain recombines TRBV6-5 with TRBJ2-1, with TRBD2 identical over 7 bases. V was pared by 3 bases and J by 4 bases, with 6 bases of the junction left unmatched. CDR1 is MNHEY and CDR2 is SVGAGI in the germline V gene. This CDR3 is built from 15 residues. CDR3 loop: CASSYNSGIYNEQFF. DNA of the CDR3: TGTGCCAGCAGTTATAACAGCGGGATATACAATGAGCAGTTCTTC.

On this clonotype: This clone may be a read error of a much larger clone one base away. The gene calls are TRBV28 and TRBJ1-2, with unresolved D. CDR3 length equals 12 residues. V was cut by 3 bases and J by 12 bases, with 14 bases left in between. Germline loops: CDR1 MDHEN, CDR2 SYDVKM. In DNA form, the CDR3 reads TGTGCCAGCAGTTTCTCGGGCAGAGGCCACACCTTC. Translated: CASSFSGRGHTF.

This clonotype is classed as medium-sized. The chain carries TRBV7-3 and TRBJ1-2, with D possibly being TRBD1 (6 bases). CDR3 length: 17 residues. The germline V and J ends were trimmed by 0 bases and 2 bases, with 16 bases remaining between them. Germline V lookup: CDR1 SGHTA, CDR2 FQGTGA. The DNA of the CDR3 is TGTGCCAGCAGCTTAACGTACGATAAACAGGGAAACTATGGCTACACCTTC. Amino acids: CASSLTYDKQGNYGYTF.

This clonotype has just a few counts. V gene TRBV29-1 combines with J gene TRBJ1-1; 7 positions agree with TRBD1. Germline CDR1 SQVTM, CDR2 ANQGSEA. V lost 6 bases, J lost 3 bases, and 10 bases stayed unmatched. The CDR3 consists of 14 residues. CDR3 DNA: TGCAGCGTCACCACAGGGGCGAGGGACACTGAAGCTTTCTTT. This encodes CSVTTGARDTEAFF.

For this clonotype: Its ends do not fully match the called genes, so a read error is possible. The rearrangement uses TRBV6-5 and TRBJ1-2; a possible D gene is TRBD1 (5 bases). Looked up from germline, CDR1 is MNHEY and CDR2 is SVGAGI. This CDR3 comprises 14 residues. CDR3 protein: CANSPDWGFYGYTF. CDR3 sequence (DNA): TGTGCCAACAGTCCAGATTGGGGGTTCTATGGCTACACCTTC.

There are a few counts of this clonotype. This chain joins TRBV20-1 and TRBJ1-2; 7 bases are shared with TRBD1. This CDR3 region has 15 residues. Losses at the gene ends were 7 bases for V and 8 bases for J; bases not matched to a gene: 19. Germline V CDR1 and CDR2: DFQATT, SNEGSKA (reference sequence). In DNA, the CDR3 is TGCAGTGTCTATCGTTCTGACAGGGAAGGTGCGGGCTACACCTTC. Protein: CSVYRSDREGAGYTF.

This clonotype is medium-sized (0.01 to 0.1%). The chain couples TRBV23-1 to TRBJ2-7; D unresolved. TRBV23-1 is designated an ORF whose function remains uncertain. The CDR3 sequence is 13 residues long. Trimming removed 1 base from V and 5 bases from J, with 9 bases in between. CDR3 DNA: TGCGCCAGCAGTCAATATCCGGCAAACGAGCAGTACGTC. It yields the protein CASSQYPANEQYV.

By share of the sample, this clonotype is medium-sized. The genes are TRBV15 and TRBJ2-3; possible D gene TRBD2, 5 bases. The germline CDR1 and CDR2 sequences are LNHNV and YYDKDF (reference sequence). Trimming cost V 1 base and J 4 bases, with 12 bases left between them. The CDR3 totals 15 residues. CDR3 amino acids: CATSRAEGSSDTQYF. CDR3 DNA: TGTGCCACCAGCAGAGCCGAGGGTAGCTCAGATACGCAGTATTTT.

Relative to its sample, this clonotype is medium-sized (0.01 to 0.1%). The V and J genes are TRBV4-1 and TRBJ2-7; no reliable D call. The V gene's germline CDR1 is MGHRA and CDR2 YSYEKL. The CDR3 is 17 amino acids. Trimming shortened V by 0 bases and J by 1 base, and 16 bases separated the two germline ends. The CDR3 here is CASSQESRTGGSYEQYF. CDR3 sequence (DNA): TGCGCCAGCAGCCAAGAGAGCAGGACGGGCGGATCCTACGAGCAGTACTTC.

The V call is TRBV12-3 or TRBV12-4, the J call TRBJ1-2; D is unresolved. The CDR3 length is 14 residues. V was shortened by 3 bases and J by 4 bases, with 12 bases between the two germline ends. In DNA, the CDR3 is TGTGCCAGCAGTTTTGGGCAGCCCTTCTATGGCTACACCTTC. This sequence encodes CASSFGQPFYGYTF.

The chain couples TRBV7-9 to TRBJ2-3; D uncertain. Per germline, CDR1 SEHNR and CDR2 FQNEAQ (reference sequence). V gave up 1 base and J gave up 12 bases, with 17 bases separating them. The length of the CDR3 is 14 residues. The DNA of the CDR3 is TGTGCCAGCAGCTTAGTCCTAGGCCCACTTCGTCAGTATTTT. This gives the protein CASSLVLGPLRQYF.

This clonotype is medium-sized in the sample. The V call is TRBV27, the J call TRBJ2-1; 7 bases match TRBD1. Losses at the gene ends were 5 bases for V and 8 bases for J; bases not matched to a gene: 3. Germline CDR1 and CDR2: MNHEY and SMNVEV (reference sequence). This CDR3 is 12 amino acids long. The CDR3 region is CASSRTGDEQFF. CDR3 in DNA: TGTGCCAGCAGTCGCACAGGGGATGAGCAGTTCTTC.

The chain joins TRBV27 to TRBJ2-7, with TRBD2 matching over 9 bases. Germline V gives CDR1 MNHEY, CDR2 SMNVEV (reference sequence). With 2 bases clipped from V and 9 bases from J, the junction kept 11 bases outside the gene matches. There are 15 residues in the CDR3. This CDR3 reads CASSLSGTSRPRQYF. DNA of the CDR3: TGTGCCAGCAGTTTAAGCGGGACTAGCCGGCCGAGGCAGTACTTC.

Of note for this clonotype: This may arise from a read error, as a much more abundant clone is one base away. The rearrangement joins TRBV28 to TRBJ1-5, with D tentatively TRBD1 (5 bases). This CDR3 contains 15 residues. Germline CDR1 and CDR2: MDHEN and SYDVKM. Trimming took 2 bases from V and 5 from J, leaving 13 bases between them. The DNA of the CDR3 is TGTGCCAGCAGTTTACTACAGGAGTTAGATCAGCCCCAGCATTTT. Translating it yields CASSLLQELDQPQHF.

In its sample, this clonotype is medium-sized (0.01 to 0.1%). The CDR3 loop is CASSYSAGGLYEQYF. The CDR3 DNA sequence: TGTGCCAGCAGTTACTCGGCGGGAGGGCTGTACGAGCAGTACTTC. The V gene is TRBV6-5, the J gene TRBJ2-7, with 9 bases aligning to TRBD2. V gave up 0 bases and J gave up 4 bases; unmatched junction bases: 4. The CDR3 runs 15 residues. Per germline, CDR1 MNHEY and CDR2 SVGAGI.

Within the sample, this clonotype is medium-sized (0.01 to 0.1%). The chain couples TRBV12-3 or TRBV12-4 to TRBJ1-1; no reliable D call. The V gene lost 7 bases and the J gene lost 5 bases, with 20 bases spanning the gap. This CDR3 is built from 15 residues. For the CDR3, the DNA is TGTGCCAGCACCCCCAGTCGGCAGCCCTTGACTGAAGCTTTCTTT. Its protein is CASTPSRQPLTEAFF.

Sample share makes this clonotype medium-sized (0.01 to 0.1%). This chain links TRBV4-1 with TRBJ2-7; D could derive from TRBD1 or TRBD2 (5 bases each). Germline V CDR1 and CDR2: MGHRA, YSYEKL. The V gene lost 1 base and the J gene lost 3 bases, with 7 bases spanning the gap. The CDR3 is 13 residues long. The CDR3 region is CASSQVGDYEQYF. The CDR3 nucleotides read TGCGCCAGCAGCCAAGTGGGGGACTACGAGCAGTACTTC.

Turning to this clonotype: Given a much more abundant clone one base away, this may be a read error. The V and J genes are TRBV7-9 and TRBJ2-7; 13 nucleotides line up with TRBD2. Germline CDR1 reads SEHNR; CDR2 reads FQNEAQ (reference sequence). The CDR3 is 14 residues long. As DNA, the CDR3 is TGTGCCGGCAGCCCGGGACTAGCGGGATACGAGCAGTACTTC. It encodes CAGSPGLAGYEQYF.